The next 16 T cell receptor beta chains were all read from a single sample in a study of shared clonotypes between healthy human individuals. Assay used: immunoSEQ multiplex PCR; TCRdb lists only in-frame clones, some missing. The repertoire holds some 2,500,000 clones, roughly 93% seen once, with 0.36% in the top ten. Sequencing input: naive CD4+ T cells from PBMCs. Regarding subset: CD45RA+ positively selected. The source is a man younger than 35 in good health. Some clones in this sample may be carry-over from other donors' samples.

The chain employs TRBV5-8 and TRBJ1-4; D gene uncertain. Germline assignment: CDR1 SGHTS and CDR2 YDEGEE. The V end lost 3 bases, the J end lost 5 bases, and 11 bases lay between the germline ends. CDR3 length: 14 residues. CDR3 amino acids: CASSSRPWNEKLFF. The CDR3 DNA follows: TGTGCCAGCAGCTCCCGCCCGTGGAATGAAAAACTGTTTTTT.

The chain uses TRBV7-3 and TRBJ2-2; D not resolved. CDR3 length equals 13 residues. Per germline, CDR1 SGHTA and CDR2 FQGTGA. V dropped 3 bases and J dropped 7 bases, with 9 bases sitting between them. The CDR3 here is CASSLIWDGELFF. The CDR3 nucleotides read TGTGCCAGCAGCTTGATCTGGGACGGGGAGCTGTTTTTT.

V and J are TRBV5-1 and TRBJ1-2, with 7 positions matching TRBD1. V dropped 0 bases and J dropped 3; count of bases not matched to a gene: 5. Germline-derived CDR1 and CDR2 are SGHRS and YFSETQ. The CDR3 consists of 15 residues. The CDR3 sequence: CASSLAPGGDYGYTF. The CDR3 DNA follows: TGCGCCAGCAGCTTGGCCCCAGGGGGTGACTATGGCTACACCTTC. The full variable domain, completed using reference TRBV5-1 and TRBJ1-2, is KAGVTQTPRYLIKTRGQQVTLSCSPISGHRSVSWYQQTPGQGLQFLFEYFSETQRNKGNFPGRFSGRQFSNSRSEMNVSTLELGDSALYLCASSLAPGGDYGYTFGSGTRLTVV.

V gene TRBV5-4 combines with J gene TRBJ2-3; TRBD2 aligns across 11 bases. This CDR3 is built from 17 residues. Germline CDR1 reads SGHNT; CDR2 reads YYREEE (reference sequence). With V trimmed by 4 bases and J by 0 bases, 7 bases remained unmatched. The chain's CDR3 is CASSTGTSGPSTDTQYF. The CDR3 DNA reads TGTGCCAGCAGCACCGGGACTAGCGGACCTAGCACAGATACGCAGTATTTT.

The chain has TRBV6-5 and TRBJ1-1; D possibly corresponds to TRBD1 (5 bases). V lost 4 bases to trimming and J lost 4 bases, with 16 bases between them. CDR1 is MNHEY and CDR2 is SVGAGI in the germline V gene. The CDR3 sequence is 15 residues long. The DNA of the CDR3 is TGTGCCAGCAGTTCGTCTTTTCCGGGGCGCACTGAAGCTTTCTTT. This sequence encodes CASSSSFPGRTEAFF.

V gene TRBV7-9 combines with J gene TRBJ2-5, with D perhaps TRBD1 or TRBD2 (6 bases each). CDR1 is SEHNR, CDR2 FQNEAQ, per germline (reference sequence). The CDR3 loop spans 17 amino acids. Trimming removed 3 bases from V and 4 bases from J, with 21 bases in between. CDR3 residues: CASSLSLGGGVGETQYF. The DNA of the CDR3 is TGTGCCAGCAGCTTGAGCCTCGGGGGCGGCGTTGGAGAGACCCAGTACTTC.

In its sample, this clone was seen once. J is TRBJ2-3 and V is TRBV5-6; no clear D. Germline loops: CDR1 SGHDT, CDR2 YYEEEE. V was cut by 2 bases and J by 8 bases, with 18 bases left in between. This CDR3 has 15 amino acids. The CDR3 DNA reads as TGTGCCAGCAGCTTTAGTGGAAATTTGATGGGTACGCAGTATTTT. This encodes CASSFSGNLMGTQYF.

This chain uses TRBV7-2 with TRBJ2-2; 9 bases agree with TRBD2. The CDR3 has 17 amino acids. CDR1 and CDR2 (germline): SGHTA, FQGNSA. The V and J ends lost 8 bases and 0 bases, in that order; junction bases with no gene match: 10. The CDR3 loop is CASPPAGGPSNTGELFF. The CDR3 region has the DNA TGTGCCAGCCCTCCGGCGGGAGGGCCATCGAACACCGGGGAGCTGTTTTTT.

The chain combines TRBV5-1 with TRBJ2-3; 7 bases agree with TRBD1. With V trimmed by 4 bases and J by 4 bases, 9 bases remained unmatched. Per germline, CDR1 SGHRS and CDR2 YFSETQ. The CDR3 has 15 amino acids. The CDR3 sequence: CASSRGQEGADTQYF. The CDR3 nucleotides read TGCGCCAGCAGCAGAGGACAGGAAGGGGCAGATACGCAGTATTTT.

CDR3 nucleotides: TGCAGCGTTGCACGGGGCTCCGGACCAGATACGCAGTATTTT. This codes for CSVARGSGPDTQYF. V is TRBV29-1 and J is TRBJ2-3; possibly TRBD1 or TRBD2 for D (5 bases each). Trimming stripped 4 bases from V and 4 bases from J, with 15 bases between. The CDR3 covers 14 residues. CDR1 is SQVTM and CDR2 is ANQGSEA in the germline V gene.

The chain is built from TRBV25-1 and TRBJ1-6; D gene ambiguous. The CDR3 covers 15 residues. The V gene lost 3 bases and the J gene lost 8 bases, with 14 bases spanning the gap. CDR1 and CDR2 (germline): MGHDK, SYGVNS. The CDR3 is CASSDGSPIDSPLHF. The CDR3 DNA follows: TGTGCCAGCAGTGACGGATCCCCGATTGATTCACCCCTCCACTTT.

This chain connects TRBV15 to TRBJ1-5; D perhaps matches TRBD1 (5 bases). Germline lookup yields CDR1 LNHNV and CDR2 YYDKDF (reference sequence). CDR3 length equals 16 residues. Trimming took off 0 bases at V and 2 bases at J, with 11 bases between the two ends. This chain's CDR3 is CATSRDSGFGNQPQHF. The CDR3 coding sequence is TGTGCCACCAGCAGAGATTCAGGGTTTGGCAATCAGCCCCAGCATTTT.

The CDR3 DNA is TGCGCCAGCAGCAGCAGGGGGCCTTTGAACACTGAAGCTTTCTTT. Its translation is CASSSRGPLNTEAFF. The chain recombines TRBV5-1 with TRBJ1-1; TRBD1 aligns across 8 bases. V was pared by 4 bases and J by 0 bases, with 5 bases of the junction left unmatched. CDR3 length: 15 amino acids. In germline, CDR1 is SGHRS, CDR2 YFSETQ.

The chain carries TRBV28 and TRBJ1-3, with 8 positions matching TRBD1. This CDR3 has 15 amino acids. The V gene's germline CDR1 is MDHEN and CDR2 SYDVKM. With V trimmed by 2 bases and J by 4 bases, 4 bases remained unmatched. This chain's CDR3 is CASSLVGQEGNTIYF. CDR3 DNA: TGTGCCAGCAGTTTAGTGGGACAGGAGGGAAACACCATATATTTT.

The V and J genes are TRBV27 and TRBJ1-5, with 8 nucleotides matching TRBD1. J lost 3 bases, V lost 5 bases, and 18 bases had no gene match. The germline V gene has CDR1 MNHEY and CDR2 SMNVEV (reference sequence). CDR3 size: 19 residues. CDR3 DNA: TGTGCCAGCAGTCCTAGAGGGACAGGCCTCTTTTCGTACAATCAGCCCCAGCATTTT. Its protein is CASSPRGTGLFSYNQPQHF.

The J gene is TRBJ1-2, the V gene TRBV7-9; 11 bases line up with TRBD1. The germline V gene has CDR1 SEHNR and CDR2 FQNEAQ (reference sequence). This CDR3 comprises 14 residues. V shed 6 bases and J 5 bases; nucleotides not matched to a gene: 5. The CDR3 region has the DNA TGTGCCAGCAGAGGACAGGGGGCAGGGTATGGCTACACCTTC. Its protein is CASRGQGAGYGYTF.